This T cell receptor beta chain originates from a study of HIV-infected patients and healthy controls. Many counts were recorded for this clonotype. TCRdb re-derived calls from the 5' RACE reads in MiXCR, one entry per CDR3 protein. The sample includes roughly 20,000 distinct CDR3 sequences, roughly 19% of them seen just once. This CDR3 contains 15 residues. Germline V gene data show CDR1 as LGHNT and CDR2 as FRNRAP. J gave up 5 bases and V 6 bases, and 10 bases lay outside the gene matches. This TCR derives from a human donor in good health. The V gene is TRBV12-5, the J gene TRBJ2-3, with 8 bases fitting TRBD2. Input material: CD8+ T cells from blood. DNA for the CDR3: TGTGCTAGTGGAGGTTTCGGGAGGGCGTTAGATACGCAGTATTTT. Residues: CASGGFGRALDTQYF.